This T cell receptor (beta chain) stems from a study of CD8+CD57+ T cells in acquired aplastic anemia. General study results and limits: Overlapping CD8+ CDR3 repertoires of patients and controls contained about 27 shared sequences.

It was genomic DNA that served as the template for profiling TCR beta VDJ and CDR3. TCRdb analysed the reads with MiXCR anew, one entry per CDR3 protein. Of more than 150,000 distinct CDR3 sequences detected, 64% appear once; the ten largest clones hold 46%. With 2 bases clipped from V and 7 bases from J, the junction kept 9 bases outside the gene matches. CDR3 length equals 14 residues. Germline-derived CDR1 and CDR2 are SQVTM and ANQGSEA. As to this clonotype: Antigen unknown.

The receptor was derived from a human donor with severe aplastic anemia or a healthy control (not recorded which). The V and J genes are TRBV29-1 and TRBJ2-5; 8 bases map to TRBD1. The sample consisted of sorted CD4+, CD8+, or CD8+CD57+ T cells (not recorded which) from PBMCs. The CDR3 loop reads CSVEYGQGGGTQYF. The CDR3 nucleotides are TGCAGCGTTGAATACGGACAGGGTGGCGGGACCCAGTACTTC.